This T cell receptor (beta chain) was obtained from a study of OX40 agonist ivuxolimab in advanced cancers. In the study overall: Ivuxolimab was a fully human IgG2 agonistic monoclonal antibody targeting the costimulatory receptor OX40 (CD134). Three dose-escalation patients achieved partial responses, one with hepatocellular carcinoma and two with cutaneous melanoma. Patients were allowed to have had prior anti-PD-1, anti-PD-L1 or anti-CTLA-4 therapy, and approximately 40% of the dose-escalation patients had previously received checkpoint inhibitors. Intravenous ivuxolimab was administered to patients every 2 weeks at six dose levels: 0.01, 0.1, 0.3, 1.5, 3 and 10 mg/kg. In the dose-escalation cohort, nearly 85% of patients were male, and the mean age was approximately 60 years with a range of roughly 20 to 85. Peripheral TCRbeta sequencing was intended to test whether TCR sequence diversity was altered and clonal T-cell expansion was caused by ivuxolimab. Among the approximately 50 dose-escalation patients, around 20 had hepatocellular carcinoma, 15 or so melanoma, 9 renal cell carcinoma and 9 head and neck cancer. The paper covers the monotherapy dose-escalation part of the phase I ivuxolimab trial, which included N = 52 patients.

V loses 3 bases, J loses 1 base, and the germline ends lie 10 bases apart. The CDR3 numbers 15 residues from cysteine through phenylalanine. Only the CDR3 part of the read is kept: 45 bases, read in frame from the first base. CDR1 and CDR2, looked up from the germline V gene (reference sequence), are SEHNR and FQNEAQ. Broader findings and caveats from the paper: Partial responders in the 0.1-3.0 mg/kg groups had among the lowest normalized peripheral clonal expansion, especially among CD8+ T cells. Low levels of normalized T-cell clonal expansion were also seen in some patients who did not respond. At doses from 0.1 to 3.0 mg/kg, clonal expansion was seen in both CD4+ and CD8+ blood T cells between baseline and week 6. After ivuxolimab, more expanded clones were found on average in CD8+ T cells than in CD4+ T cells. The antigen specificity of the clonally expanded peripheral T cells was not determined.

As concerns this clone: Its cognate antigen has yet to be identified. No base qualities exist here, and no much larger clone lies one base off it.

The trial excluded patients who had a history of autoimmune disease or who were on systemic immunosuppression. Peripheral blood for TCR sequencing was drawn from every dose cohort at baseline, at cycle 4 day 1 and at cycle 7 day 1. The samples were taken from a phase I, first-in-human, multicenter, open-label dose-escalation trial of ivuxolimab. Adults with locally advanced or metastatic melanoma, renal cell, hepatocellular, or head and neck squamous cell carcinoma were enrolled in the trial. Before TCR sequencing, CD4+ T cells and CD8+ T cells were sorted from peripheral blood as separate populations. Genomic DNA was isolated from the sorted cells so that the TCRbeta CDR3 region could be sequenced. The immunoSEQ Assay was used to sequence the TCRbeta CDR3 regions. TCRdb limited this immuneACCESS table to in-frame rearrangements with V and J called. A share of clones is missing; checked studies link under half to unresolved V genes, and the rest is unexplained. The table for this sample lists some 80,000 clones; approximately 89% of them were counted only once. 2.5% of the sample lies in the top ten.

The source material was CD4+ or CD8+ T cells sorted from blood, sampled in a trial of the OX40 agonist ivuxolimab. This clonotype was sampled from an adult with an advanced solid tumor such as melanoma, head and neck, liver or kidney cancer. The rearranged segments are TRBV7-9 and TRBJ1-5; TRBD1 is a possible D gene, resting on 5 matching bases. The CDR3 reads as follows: CASSLGVESNQPQHF. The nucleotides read TGTGCCAGCAGCTTGGGGGTCGAAAGCAATCAGCCCCAGCATTTT.